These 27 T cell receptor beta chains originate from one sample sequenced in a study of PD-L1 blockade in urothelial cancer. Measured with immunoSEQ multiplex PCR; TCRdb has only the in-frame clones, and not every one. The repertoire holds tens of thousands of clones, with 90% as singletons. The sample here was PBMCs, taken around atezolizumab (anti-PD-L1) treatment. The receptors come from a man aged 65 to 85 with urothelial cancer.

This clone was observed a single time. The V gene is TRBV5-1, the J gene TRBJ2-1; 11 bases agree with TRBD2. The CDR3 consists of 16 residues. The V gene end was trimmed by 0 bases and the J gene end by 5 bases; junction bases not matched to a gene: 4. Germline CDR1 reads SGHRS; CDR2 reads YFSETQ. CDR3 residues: CASSLAGTSGHNEQFF. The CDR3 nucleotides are TGCGCCAGCAGCTTGGCTGGGACTAGCGGACACAATGAGCAGTTCTTC. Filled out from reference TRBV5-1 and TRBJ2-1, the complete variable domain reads KAGVTQTPRYLIKTRGQQVTLSCSPISGHRSVSWYQQTPGQGLQFLFEYFSETQRNKGNFPGRFSGRQFSNSRSEMNVSTLELGDSALYLCASSLAGTSGHNEQFFGPGTRLTVL.

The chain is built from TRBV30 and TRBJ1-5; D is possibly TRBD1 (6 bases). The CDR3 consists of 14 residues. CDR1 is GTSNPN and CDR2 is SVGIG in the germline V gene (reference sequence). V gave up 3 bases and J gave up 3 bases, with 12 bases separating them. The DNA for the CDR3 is TGTGCCTGGAGCCAAGACAGGATCAATCAGCCCCAGCATTTT. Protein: CAWSQDRINQPQHF. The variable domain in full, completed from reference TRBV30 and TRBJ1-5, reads SQTIHQWPATLVQPVGSPLSLECTVEGTSNPNLYWYRQAAGRGLQLLFYSVGIGQISSEVPQNLSASRPQDRQFILSSKKLLLSDSGFYLCAWSQDRINQPQHFGDGTRLSIL.

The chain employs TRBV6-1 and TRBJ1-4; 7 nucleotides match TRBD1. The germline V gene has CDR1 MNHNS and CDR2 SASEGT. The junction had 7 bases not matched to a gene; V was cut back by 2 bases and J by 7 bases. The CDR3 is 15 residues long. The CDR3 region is CASSEFASGGEKLFF. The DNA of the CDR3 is TGTGCCAGCAGTGAATTTGCCTCAGGGGGTGAAAAACTGTTTTTT.

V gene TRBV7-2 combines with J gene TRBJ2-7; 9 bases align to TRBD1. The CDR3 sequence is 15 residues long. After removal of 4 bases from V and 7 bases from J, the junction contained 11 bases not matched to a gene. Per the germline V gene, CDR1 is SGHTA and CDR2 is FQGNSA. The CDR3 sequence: CASSSSGTGSGEQYF. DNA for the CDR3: TGTGCCAGCAGCTCCTCCGGGACAGGGTCGGGGGAGCAGTACTTC.

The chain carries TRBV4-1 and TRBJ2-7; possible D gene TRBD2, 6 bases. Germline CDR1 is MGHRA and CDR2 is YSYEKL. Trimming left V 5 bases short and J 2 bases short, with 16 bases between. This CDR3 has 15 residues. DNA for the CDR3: TGCGCCAGCAGCACACGGGACTCCAGCCCCTACGAGCAGTACTTC. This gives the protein CASSTRDSSPYEQYF.

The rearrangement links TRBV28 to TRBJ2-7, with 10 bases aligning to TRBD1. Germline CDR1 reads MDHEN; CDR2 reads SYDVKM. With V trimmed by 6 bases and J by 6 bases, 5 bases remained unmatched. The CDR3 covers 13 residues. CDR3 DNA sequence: TGTGCCAGCAGAAGACAGGGGGCGGGCGAGCAGTACTTC. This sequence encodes CASRRQGAGEQYF.

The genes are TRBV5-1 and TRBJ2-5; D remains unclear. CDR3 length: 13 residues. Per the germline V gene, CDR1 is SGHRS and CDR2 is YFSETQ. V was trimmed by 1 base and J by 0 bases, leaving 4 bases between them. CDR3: CASSLLYQETQYF. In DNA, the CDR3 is TGCGCCAGCAGCTTGCTGTACCAAGAGACCCAGTACTTC.

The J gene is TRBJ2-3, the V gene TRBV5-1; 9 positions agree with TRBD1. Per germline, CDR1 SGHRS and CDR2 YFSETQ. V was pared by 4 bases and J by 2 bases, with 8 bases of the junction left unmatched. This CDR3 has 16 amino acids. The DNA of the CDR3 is TGCGCCAGCAGCCGCGGGGACAGGGACTACACAGATACGCAGTATTTT. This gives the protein CASSRGDRDYTDTQYF.

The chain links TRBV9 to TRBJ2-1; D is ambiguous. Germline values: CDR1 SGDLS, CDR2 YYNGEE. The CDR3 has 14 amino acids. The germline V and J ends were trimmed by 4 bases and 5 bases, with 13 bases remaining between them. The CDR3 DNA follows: TGTGCCAGCAGCCTCACCCTACTCAACAATGAGCAGTTCTTC. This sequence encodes CASSLTLLNNEQFF. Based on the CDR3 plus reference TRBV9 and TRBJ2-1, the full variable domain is DSGVTQTPKHLITATGQRVTLRCSPRSGDLSVYWYQQSLDQGLQFLIQYYNGEERAKGNILERFSAQQFPDLHSELNLSSLELGDSALYFCASSLTLLNNEQFFGPGTRLTVL.

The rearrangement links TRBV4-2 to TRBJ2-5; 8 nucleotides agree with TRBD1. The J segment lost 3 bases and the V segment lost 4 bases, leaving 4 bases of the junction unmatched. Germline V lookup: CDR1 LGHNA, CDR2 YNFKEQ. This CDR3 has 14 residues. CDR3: CASSRGQGKETQYF. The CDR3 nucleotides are TGTGCCAGCAGCCGTGGACAGGGAAAAGAGACCCAGTACTTC.

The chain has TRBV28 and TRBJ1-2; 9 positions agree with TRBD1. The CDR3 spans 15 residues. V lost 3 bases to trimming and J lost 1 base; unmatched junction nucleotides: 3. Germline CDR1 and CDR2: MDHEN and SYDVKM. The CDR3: CASSLEGQGNYGYTF. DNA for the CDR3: TGTGCCAGCAGTTTGGAGGGACAGGGTAACTATGGCTACACCTTC.

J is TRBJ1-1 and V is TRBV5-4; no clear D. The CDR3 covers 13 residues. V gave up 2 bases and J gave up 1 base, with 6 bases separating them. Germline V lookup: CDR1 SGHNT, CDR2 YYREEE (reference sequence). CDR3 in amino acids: CASSLVANTEAFF. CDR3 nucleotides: TGTGCCAGCAGCTTAGTAGCGAACACTGAAGCTTTCTTT.

Here the CDR3 reads CASSLMALAGVTGELFF. In DNA form, the CDR3 reads TGCGCCAGCAGCTTGATGGCACTAGCGGGAGTAACCGGGGAGCTGTTTTTT. V and J are TRBV5-1 and TRBJ2-2; TRBD2 matches 11 bases. The CDR3 spans 17 residues. V was pared by 1 base and J by 5 bases, with 7 bases of the junction left unmatched. Per the germline V gene, CDR1 is SGHRS and CDR2 is YFSETQ.

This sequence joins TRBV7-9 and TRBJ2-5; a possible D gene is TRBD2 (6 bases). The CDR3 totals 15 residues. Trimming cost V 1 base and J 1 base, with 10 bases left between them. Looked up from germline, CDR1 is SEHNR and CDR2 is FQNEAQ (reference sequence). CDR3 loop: CASSLGWRGQETQYF. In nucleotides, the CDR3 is TGTGCCAGCAGCTTAGGGTGGAGGGGCCAAGAGACCCAGTACTTC.

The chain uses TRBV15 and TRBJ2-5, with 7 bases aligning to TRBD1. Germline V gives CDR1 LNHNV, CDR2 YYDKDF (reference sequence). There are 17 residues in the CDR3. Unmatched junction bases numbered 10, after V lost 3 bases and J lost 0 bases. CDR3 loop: CATSRSGGRGNQETQYF. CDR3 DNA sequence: TGTGCCACCAGCAGGTCTGGTGGCAGGGGGAACCAAGAGACCCAGTACTTC.

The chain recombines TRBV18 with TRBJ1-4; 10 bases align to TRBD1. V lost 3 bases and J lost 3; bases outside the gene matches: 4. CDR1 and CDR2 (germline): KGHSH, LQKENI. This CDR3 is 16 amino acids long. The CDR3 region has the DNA TGTGCCAGCTCACCGGGACAGGGGCCCGCTAATGAAAAACTGTTTTTT. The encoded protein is CASSPGQGPANEKLFF.

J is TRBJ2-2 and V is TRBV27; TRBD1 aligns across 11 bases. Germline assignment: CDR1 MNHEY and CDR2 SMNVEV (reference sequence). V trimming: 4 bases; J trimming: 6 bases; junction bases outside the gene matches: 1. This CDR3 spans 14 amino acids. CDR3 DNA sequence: TGTGCCAGCAGTTGGGACAGGGGGGCCGGGGAGCTGTTTTTT. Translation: CASSWDRGAGELFF.

This CDR3 reads CASSEKAAGGPGEQYF. CDR3 nucleotides: TGTGCCAGCAGTGAAAAGGCAGCGGGAGGGCCCGGCGAGCAGTACTTC. The chain employs TRBV6-1 and TRBJ2-7, with TRBD2 matching 10 bases. The CDR3 is made up of 16 amino acids. Germline V gene lookup returns CDR1 MNHNS and CDR2 SASEGT. V lost 2 bases, J lost 6 bases, and 10 bases stayed unmatched.

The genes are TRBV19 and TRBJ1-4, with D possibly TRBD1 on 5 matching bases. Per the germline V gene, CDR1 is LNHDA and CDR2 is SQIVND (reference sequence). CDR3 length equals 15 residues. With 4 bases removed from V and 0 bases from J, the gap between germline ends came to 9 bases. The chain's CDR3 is CASSRSGATNEKLFF. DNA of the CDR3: TGTGCCAGTAGTAGATCGGGGGCAACTAATGAAAAACTGTTTTTT.

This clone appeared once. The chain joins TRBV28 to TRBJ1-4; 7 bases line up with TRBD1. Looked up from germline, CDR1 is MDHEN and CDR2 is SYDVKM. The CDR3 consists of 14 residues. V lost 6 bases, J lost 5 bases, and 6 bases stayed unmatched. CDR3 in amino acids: CASSPTGMNEKLFF. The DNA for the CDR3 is TGTGCCAGCAGCCCGACAGGGATGAATGAAAAACTGTTTTTT.

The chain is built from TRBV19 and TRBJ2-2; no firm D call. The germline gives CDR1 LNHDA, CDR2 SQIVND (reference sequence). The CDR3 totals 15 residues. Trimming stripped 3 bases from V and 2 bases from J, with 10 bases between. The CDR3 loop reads CASSMTPPNTGELFF. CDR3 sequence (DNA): TGTGCCAGTAGTATGACTCCTCCTAACACCGGGGAGCTGTTTTTT. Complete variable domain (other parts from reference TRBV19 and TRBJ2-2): DGGITQSPKYLFRKEGQNVTLSCEQNLNHDAMYWYRQDPGQGLRLIYYSQIVNDFQKGDIAEGYSVSREKKESFPLTVTSAQKNPTAFYLCASSMTPPNTGELFFGEGSRLTVL.

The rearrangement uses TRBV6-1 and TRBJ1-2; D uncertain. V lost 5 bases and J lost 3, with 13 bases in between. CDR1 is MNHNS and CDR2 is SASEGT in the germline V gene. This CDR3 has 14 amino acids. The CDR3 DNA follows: TGTGCCAGCAGTTCCCTTACAGAATACTATGGCTACACCTTC. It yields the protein CASSSLTEYYGYTF.

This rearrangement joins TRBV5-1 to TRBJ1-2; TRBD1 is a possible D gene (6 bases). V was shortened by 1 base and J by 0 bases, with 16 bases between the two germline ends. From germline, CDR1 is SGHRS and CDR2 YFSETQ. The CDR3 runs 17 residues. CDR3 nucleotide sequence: TGCGCCAGCAGCTTGCTAACAGGGAGGGAGGCTAACTATGGCTACACCTTC. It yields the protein CASSLLTGREANYGYTF. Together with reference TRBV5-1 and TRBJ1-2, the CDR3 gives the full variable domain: KAGVTQTPRYLIKTRGQQVTLSCSPISGHRSVSWYQQTPGQGLQFLFEYFSETQRNKGNFPGRFSGRQFSNSRSEMNVSTLELGDSALYLCASSLLTGREANYGYTFGSGTRLTVV.

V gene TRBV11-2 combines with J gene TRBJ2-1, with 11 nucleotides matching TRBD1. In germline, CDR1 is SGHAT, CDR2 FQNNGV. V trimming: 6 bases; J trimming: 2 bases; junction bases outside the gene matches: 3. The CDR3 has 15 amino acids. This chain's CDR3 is CASSTGQGAYNEQFF. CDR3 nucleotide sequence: TGTGCCAGCAGTACGGGACAGGGGGCCTACAATGAGCAGTTCTTC.

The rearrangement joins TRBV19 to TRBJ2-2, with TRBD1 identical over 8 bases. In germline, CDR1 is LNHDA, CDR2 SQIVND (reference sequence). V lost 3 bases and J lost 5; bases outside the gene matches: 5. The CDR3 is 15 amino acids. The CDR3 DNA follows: TGTGCCAGTAGTATTCGGACAGGGACTACCGGGGAGCTGTTTTTT. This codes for CASSIRTGTTGELFF.

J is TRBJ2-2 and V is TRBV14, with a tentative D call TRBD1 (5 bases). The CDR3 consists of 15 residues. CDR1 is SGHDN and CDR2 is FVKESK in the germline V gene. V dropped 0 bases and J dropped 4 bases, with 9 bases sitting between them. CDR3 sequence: CASSQEGARTGELFF. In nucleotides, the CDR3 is TGTGCCAGCAGCCAAGAAGGGGCACGCACCGGGGAGCTGTTTTTT.

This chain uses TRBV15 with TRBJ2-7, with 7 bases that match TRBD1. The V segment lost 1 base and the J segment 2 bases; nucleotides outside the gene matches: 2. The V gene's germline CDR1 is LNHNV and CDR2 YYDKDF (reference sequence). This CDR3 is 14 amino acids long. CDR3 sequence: CATSRVQGAYEQYF. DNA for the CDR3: TGTGCCACCAGCAGAGTGCAGGGGGCCTACGAGCAGTACTTC.